A single sample is the source of the 16 T cell receptor beta chains below, sequenced in a study of T cell repertoires in cytomegalovirus infection. TCRdb processed the reads anew with MiXCR; each CDR3 protein has one entry. This table has around 180,000 distinct CDR3 sequences, approximately 20% appearing once. The sequenced material came from PBMCs. The origin of the receptors is a human donor in good health (CMV status not recorded). Some clones in this sample may be carry-over from other donors' samples.

CDR3 coding DNA: TGTGCCAGCAGCTTAGCCTCAGTACCTGAAGCTTTCTTT. It codes for CASSLASVPEAFF. The genes are TRBV11-3 and TRBJ1-1; no clear D gene. CDR1 SGHNT and CDR2 YENEEA come from the germline V gene. Trimming removed 1 base from V and 6 bases from J, with 9 bases in between. The CDR3 consists of 13 residues.

The table lists this clonotype with many counts. This chain links TRBV12-3 or TRBV12-4 with TRBJ2-6; D is uncertain. V was shortened by 6 bases and J by 2 bases, with 8 bases between the two germline ends. The CDR3 is made up of 14 amino acids. As DNA, the CDR3 is TGTGCCAGCAGCTCATACACTGGGGCCAACGTCCTGACTTTC. Encoded protein: CASSSYTGANVLTF.

This sequence joins TRBV18 and TRBJ2-3; D not certain. Trimming cost V 3 bases and J 6 bases, with 10 bases left between them. Germline loops: CDR1 KGHSH, CDR2 LQKENI. The CDR3 length is 13 residues. As DNA, the CDR3 is TGTGCCAGCTCACCCCCAAGCCGTGATACGCAGTATTTT. The encoded protein is CASSPPSRDTQYF.

This clonotype was seen ten or more times. The J gene is TRBJ1-5, the V gene TRBV12-3 or TRBV12-4; D remains ambiguous. Trimming removed 3 bases at V and 0 bases at J, with 9 bases between. CDR3 length: 15 residues. The CDR3 sequence: CASSLGQNSNQPQHF. The CDR3 DNA reads TGTGCCAGCAGTTTGGGCCAGAATAGCAATCAGCCCCAGCATTTT.

V usage is TRBV15 and J usage is TRBJ2-4; weak D call: TRBD1 (5 bases). The CDR3 totals 18 residues. V dropped 0 bases and J dropped 3 bases, with 18 bases sitting between them. The germline V gene encodes CDR1 LNHNV and CDR2 YYDKDF (reference sequence). In DNA form, the CDR3 reads TGTGCCACCAGCAGAGATCCAGGCAGGGCGAGAGGCAAAAACATTCAGTACTTC. It codes for CATSRDPGRARGKNIQYF.

In this sample, this clonotype turned up once. One end of the junction varies from germline; a read error may be responsible. The V call is TRBV29-1, the J call TRBJ1-2; D remains ambiguous. CDR3 length: 12 residues. Germline V CDR1 and CDR2: SQVTM, ANQGSEA. The CDR3 spells CSDEDTLYGYTF. The CDR3 DNA reads TGCAGCGATGAAGACACGCTCTATGGCTACACCTTC.

The chain recombines TRBV5-4 with TRBJ1-1; TRBD1 is a possible D gene (5 bases). The CDR3 extends over 15 amino acids. Germline V CDR1 and CDR2: SGHNT, YYREEE (reference sequence). V was trimmed by 7 bases and J by 6 bases, leaving 22 bases between them. The CDR3 loop is CASARDLGQGAEAFF. The DNA of the CDR3 is TGTGCCAGCGCTCGTGACCTTGGCCAGGGCGCTGAAGCTTTCTTT.

In its sample, this clonotype was seen a few times. The chain uses TRBV6-2 or TRBV6-3 and TRBJ2-1, with D hard to call. This CDR3 has 13 amino acids. Germline CDR1 and CDR2: MNHEY and SVGEGT. V lost 0 bases to trimming and J lost 9 bases, with 9 bases between them. The CDR3 DNA sequence: TGTGCCAGCAGTTACTCGTGGGGTGGTGAGCAGTTCTTC. This codes for CASSYSWGGEQFF.

This clonotype was counted ten times or more. The chain uses TRBV28 and TRBJ1-2; D is ambiguous. The CDR3 is 14 residues long. Trimming took 5 bases from V and 5 from J, leaving 15 bases between them. Germline V gene lookup returns CDR1 MDHEN and CDR2 SYDVKM. The CDR3 DNA reads as TGTGCCAGCAGTACCCCAGCGGAGCGGTATGGCTACACCTTC. Amino acids: CASSTPAERYGYTF.

The chain joins TRBV2 to TRBJ1-1; possible D gene TRBD1, 5 bases. In germline, CDR1 is SNHLY, CDR2 FYNNEI. V was pared by 4 bases and J by 0 bases, with 12 bases between. CDR3 length equals 15 residues. CDR3 in amino acids: CASSVQTVMNTEAFF. CDR3 DNA sequence: TGTGCCAGCAGTGTTCAGACAGTGATGAACACTGAAGCTTTCTTT.

The V call is TRBV7-3, the J call TRBJ2-1, with 8 bases lining up with TRBD2. Germline loops: CDR1 SGHTA, CDR2 FQGTGA. V trimming: 1 base; J trimming: 8 bases; junction bases outside the gene matches: 10. The CDR3 runs 16 residues. The CDR3 region is CASSLRRTSYGDEQFF. CDR3 sequence (DNA): TGTGCCAGCAGCTTAAGGCGGACTAGCTACGGCGATGAGCAGTTCTTC.

This clonotype has a handful of counts. This chain uses TRBV12-3 or TRBV12-4 with TRBJ1-3; 10 positions match TRBD1. This CDR3 has 19 residues. The trim removed 8 bases at V and 4 bases at J, leaving 20 bases unmatched. The DNA of the CDR3 is TGTGCCAGCCAACGAAGGGGCGGACAGGGGGATACGAGAGGAAACACCATATATTTT. It yields the protein CASQRRGGQGDTRGNTIYF.

This clonotype was found a few times. The genes are TRBV2 and TRBJ1-2; D call uncertain. Trimming cost V 2 bases and J 0 bases, with 7 bases left between them. The CDR3 runs 14 residues. The germline CDR1 and CDR2 sequences are SNHLY and FYNNEI. This CDR3 is CASSELGPNYGYTF. In DNA form, the CDR3 reads TGTGCCAGCAGTGAACTCGGACCTAACTATGGCTACACCTTC.

This clonotype was picked up many times. This sequence joins TRBV7-2 and TRBJ2-2, with D unclear. Germline CDR1 and CDR2: SGHTA and FQGNSA. This CDR3 has 12 residues. Deletions cut 5 bases from V and 0 bases from J, with 1 base between. The CDR3 nucleotides are TGTGCCAGCAGCCCGAACACCGGGGAGCTGTTTTTT. Amino acids: CASSPNTGELFF.

At least ten counts were recorded for this clonotype. The chain links TRBV12-5 to TRBJ2-7; D not resolved. Trimming shortened V by 0 bases and J by 2 bases, and 11 bases separated the two germline ends. Germline loops: CDR1 LGHNT, CDR2 FRNRAP. CDR3 size: 15 residues. In DNA, the CDR3 is TGTGCTAGTGGTTTGGTGGTTGCAGAGACCTACGAGCAGTACTTC. This sequence encodes CASGLVVAETYEQYF.

V and J are TRBV11-1 and TRBJ2-7; 8 bases fit TRBD2. The trim removed 1 base at V and 5 bases at J, leaving 1 base unmatched. This CDR3 spans 13 amino acids. Germline loops: CDR1 SGHAT, CDR2 FQDESV (reference sequence). The CDR3 sequence: CASSLGTSHEQYF. The DNA of the CDR3 is TGTGCCAGCAGCTTAGGGACTAGCCACGAGCAGTACTTC. The full variable domain, in which reference TRBV11-1 and TRBJ2-7 provide the parts outside the CDR3, is EAEVAQSPRYKITEKSQAVAFWCDPISGHATLYWYRQILGQGPELLVQFQDESVVDDSQLPKDRFSAERLKGVDSTLKIQPAELGDSAMYLCASSLGTSHEQYFGPGTRLTVT.